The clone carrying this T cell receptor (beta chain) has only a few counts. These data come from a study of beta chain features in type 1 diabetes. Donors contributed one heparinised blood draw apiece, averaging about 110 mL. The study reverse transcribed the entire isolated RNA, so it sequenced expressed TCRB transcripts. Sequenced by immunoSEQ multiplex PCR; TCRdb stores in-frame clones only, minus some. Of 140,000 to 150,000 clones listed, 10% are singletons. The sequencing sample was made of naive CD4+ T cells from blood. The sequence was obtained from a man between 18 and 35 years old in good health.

The CDR3 region is CASSQDPLAGTDTQYF. CDR3 nucleotides: TGTGCCAGCAGCCAAGATCCCCTAGCGGGGACAGATACGCAGTATTTT. V gene TRBV5-4 combines with J gene TRBJ2-3; 9 bases are shared with TRBD2. In germline, CDR1 is SGHNT, CDR2 YYREEE (reference sequence). The CDR3 contains 16 residues. The J segment lost 3 bases and the V segment lost 4 bases, leaving 9 bases of the junction unmatched. The full variable domain, completed using reference TRBV5-4 and TRBJ2-3, is ETGVTQSPTHLIKTRGQQVTLRCSSQSGHNTVSWYQQALGQGPQFIFQYYREEENGRGNFPPRFSGLQFPNYSSELNVNALELDDSALYLCASSQDPLAGTDTQYFGPGTRLTVL.